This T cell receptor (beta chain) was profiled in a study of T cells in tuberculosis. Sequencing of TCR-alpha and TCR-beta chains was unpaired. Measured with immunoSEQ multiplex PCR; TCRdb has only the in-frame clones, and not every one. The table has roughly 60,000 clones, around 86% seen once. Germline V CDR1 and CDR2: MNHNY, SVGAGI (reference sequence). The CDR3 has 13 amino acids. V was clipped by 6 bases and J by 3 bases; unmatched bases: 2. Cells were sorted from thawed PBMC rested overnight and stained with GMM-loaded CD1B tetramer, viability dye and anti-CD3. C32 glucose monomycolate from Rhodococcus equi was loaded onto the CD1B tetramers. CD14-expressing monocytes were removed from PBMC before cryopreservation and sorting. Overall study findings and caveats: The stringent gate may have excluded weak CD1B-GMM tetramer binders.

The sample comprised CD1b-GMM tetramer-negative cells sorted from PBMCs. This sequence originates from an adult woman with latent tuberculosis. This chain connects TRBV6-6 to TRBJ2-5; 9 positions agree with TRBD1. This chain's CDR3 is CASRTGGEETQYF. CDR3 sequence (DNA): TGTGCCAGCAGGACAGGGGGTGAAGAGACCCAGTACTTC.